These 9 T cell receptor beta chains share one sample of origin, sequenced in a study of monozygotic twins with inflammatory bowel disease. TCRdb reprocessed the 5' RACE reads; each CDR3 protein has one entry and no DNA is given. The specimen's table records 150,000 to 200,000 distinct CDR3 sequences. Input material: blood. The receptors come from a human donor with ulcerative colitis or Crohn's disease, or a healthy co-twin of an affected twin (not recorded which).

The chain links TRBV5-6 to TRBJ2-1; with no DNA, the TCRdb D assignment of TRBD1 cannot be verified. Germline V gene sequence: CDR1 SGHDT, CDR2 YYEEEE. The CDR3 runs 12 residues. The CDR3 is CASSSEAGEQFF.

The rearrangement joins TRBV7-2 to TRBJ2-1; the D call from TCRdb, TRBD1, cannot be confirmed without DNA. CDR1 and CDR2 from the germline V gene are SGHTA and FQGNSA. This CDR3 is built from 15 residues. The CDR3 here is CASSLGGGQYNEQFF.

The genes are TRBV11-2 and TRBJ2-5; TCRdb gives TRBD1 as the D gene, but with no DNA this cannot be confirmed. Germline CDR1 reads SGHAT; CDR2 reads FQNNGV. The CDR3 consists of 13 residues. CDR3 amino acids: CASSSRGGKTQYF. The full variable domain, rest sourced from reference TRBV11-2 and TRBJ2-5, is EAGVAQSPRYKIIEKRQSVAFWCNPISGHATLYWYQQILGQGPKLLIQFQNNGVVDDSQLPKDRFSAERLKGVDSTLKIQPAKLEDSAVYLCASSSRGGKTQYFGPGTRLLVL.

This chain joins TRBV3-1 and TRBJ2-3; TCRdb outputs TRBD2, but without DNA this stays unchecked. The CDR3 consists of 14 residues. The germline gives CDR1 LGHDT, CDR2 YNNKEL (reference sequence). The CDR3 is CASSQDRRADTQYF.

The chain couples TRBV7-9 to TRBJ1-1; TCRdb returns TRBD1, unconfirmable since there is no DNA. This CDR3 region has 13 residues. Per germline, CDR1 SEHNR and CDR2 FQNEAQ (reference sequence). The CDR3 is CASSPGSHTEAFF.

CDR3 in amino acids: CASSELGFQPQHF. The rearrangement links TRBV7-9 to TRBJ1-5. Germline V gives CDR1 SEHNR, CDR2 FQNEAQ (reference sequence). CDR3 size: 13 residues.

The chain combines TRBV12-3 or TRBV12-4 with TRBJ2-5; checking the TCRdb D call of TRBD2 is not possible without DNA. The CDR3 has 14 amino acids. CDR3 amino acids: CASSGSLEGETQYF.

The J gene is TRBJ2-1, the V gene TRBV7-8; TCRdb picks TRBD1, but there is no DNA to check that call. The CDR3 length is 17 residues. Germline V CDR1 and CDR2: SGHVS, FQNEAQ. CDR3: CASRSTRRGNSYNEQFF.

Here the CDR3 reads CASSATGEKLFF. The rearrangement joins TRBV6-5 to TRBJ1-4; checking the TCRdb D call of TRBD1 is not possible without DNA. CDR3 size: 12 residues. Germline CDR1 and CDR2: MNHEY and SVGAGI.